These 31 T cell receptor beta chains originate from one sample sequenced in a study of blood T cell repertoires in COVID-19. Profiled with immunoSEQ multiplex PCR; TCRdb holds only in-frame clones, not every one. In the table there are more than 200,000 clones, about 88% of which are singletons. Sequenced sample: peripheral blood. The receptors shown here come from a man aged 40-55 years with acute or convalescent COVID-19.

This clone was picked up one time. The chain recombines TRBV5-1 with TRBJ2-7; D remains ambiguous. Germline CDR1 reads SGHRS; CDR2 reads YFSETQ. Trimming cost V 0 bases and J 6 bases, with 13 bases left between them. This CDR3 is 14 amino acids long. Here the CDR3 DNA reads TGCGCCAGCAGCTTGGCAGGTCCTACTTCCGAGCAGTACTTC. Protein sequence: CASSLAGPTSEQYF.

This chain links TRBV19 with TRBJ1-2; TRBD1 aligns across 9 bases. Germline CDR1 reads LNHDA; CDR2 reads SQIVND (reference sequence). CDR3 length: 15 residues. The junction had 8 bases not matched to a gene; V was cut back by 0 bases and J by 9 bases. CDR3 sequence (DNA): TGTGCCAGTAGTATAGATGATGGGGACAGGGTGAGCTACACCTTC. It codes for CASSIDDGDRVSYTF.

This chain uses TRBV28 with TRBJ1-4, with 8 bases identical to TRBD1. This CDR3 contains 15 residues. J was trimmed by 7 bases and V by 2 bases; bases with no gene match: 6. CDR1 is MDHEN, CDR2 SYDVKM, per germline. In DNA form, the CDR3 reads TGTGCCAGCAGTTTAAGTTCAGGGGGCCGTGAAAAACTGTTTTTT. This translates into CASSLSSGGREKLFF.

CDR3 in amino acids: CAISESQGDTQYF. The CDR3 DNA reads TGTGCCATCAGTGAGTCACAGGGAGATACGCAGTATTTT. The chain employs TRBV10-3 and TRBJ2-3, with D possibly matching TRBD1 (6 bases). V lost 0 bases and J 5 bases, leaving 6 bases between the germline ends. Germline V gene data show CDR1 as ENHRY and CDR2 as SYGVKD. The CDR3 has 13 residues.

CDR3 DNA: TGTGCCACCAGTTCGTCCCCGGGCAGGGAGGGGTTAGATACGCAGTATTTT. Translated: CATSSSPGREGLDTQYF. This chain joins TRBV24-1 and TRBJ2-3; 7 nucleotides align to TRBD2. After removal of 6 bases from V and 5 bases from J, the junction contained 16 bases not matched to a gene. Germline V lookup: CDR1 KGHDR, CDR2 SFDVKD. This CDR3 contains 17 residues.

Written as DNA, the CDR3 is TGTGCCAGCATCCCCAGTGTGCCTAGCGGGACGGGGAATGAGCAGTTCTTC. Translating it yields CASIPSVPSGTGNEQFF. The V and J genes are TRBV27 and TRBJ2-1; 9 positions agree with TRBD2. CDR3 length equals 17 residues. Trimming took 7 bases from V and 7 from J; bases not matched to a gene: 17. CDR1 is MNHEY, CDR2 SMNVEV, per germline (reference sequence).

This chain uses TRBV5-5 with TRBJ2-1; TRBD2 is a possible D gene (5 bases). Germline CDR1 is SGHKS and CDR2 is YYEKEE (reference sequence). The germline V and J ends were trimmed by 0 bases and 3 bases, with 13 bases remaining between them. The CDR3 runs to 16 residues. This CDR3 is CASSLEAARYYNEQFF. CDR3 DNA: TGTGCCAGCAGCTTGGAAGCGGCGAGATACTACAATGAGCAGTTCTTC.

This clone was observed a few times. V and J are TRBV6-5 and TRBJ2-1; a possible D gene is TRBD2 (6 bases). Germline values: CDR1 MNHEY, CDR2 SVGAGI. With 10 bases removed from V and 7 bases from J, the gap between germline ends came to 17 bases. This CDR3 is built from 13 residues. Here the CDR3 reads CATGGPTRNEQFF. The CDR3 bases are TGTGCCACCGGAGGGCCAACTAGGAATGAGCAGTTCTTC.

This clone was found once. The chain carries TRBV2 and TRBJ2-7, with 8 positions matching TRBD2. The length of the CDR3 is 14 residues. Trimming took 7 bases from V and 3 from J; bases not matched to a gene: 8. Germline CDR1 reads SNHLY; CDR2 reads FYNNEI. CDR3 DNA sequence: TGTGCCAGCATAGGGAGGACTAGCCGCTACGAGCAGTACTTC. It encodes CASIGRTSRYEQYF.

The chain couples TRBV11-2 to TRBJ1-1, with D possibly TRBD1 on 5 matching bases. With 0 bases removed from V and 1 base from J, the gap between germline ends came to 15 bases. The CDR3 extends over 17 amino acids. Germline CDR1 reads SGHAT; CDR2 reads FQNNGV. DNA for the CDR3: TGTGCCAGCAGCTTAGATTTGGCGGGGGTAGCGAACACTGAAGCTTTCTTT. Amino acids: CASSLDLAGVANTEAFF.

This rearrangement joins TRBV5-1 to TRBJ1-1, with D perhaps matching TRBD1 (5 bases). Trimming pared 0 bases from V and 1 base from J, leaving 10 bases between. CDR3 size: 15 residues. Germline CDR1 is SGHRS and CDR2 is YFSETQ. CDR3 coding DNA: TGCGCCAGCAGCTTGGGTGGGGCAGCGAACACTGAAGCTTTCTTT. It encodes CASSLGGAANTEAFF.

V gene TRBV28 combines with J gene TRBJ2-3; D may be TRBD1 (6 bases). Germline V gene data show CDR1 as MDHEN and CDR2 as SYDVKM. The CDR3 totals 16 residues. V was shortened by 6 bases and J by 4 bases, with 20 bases between the two germline ends. This chain's CDR3 is CASREGPTPGADTQYF. In nucleotides, the CDR3 is TGTGCCAGCAGAGAGGGACCTACACCAGGGGCAGATACGCAGTATTTT.

This clone was picked up a small number of times. This chain links TRBV6-5 with TRBJ2-7, with no clear D. CDR1 and CDR2 from the germline V gene are MNHEY and SVGAGI. This CDR3 comprises 14 residues. V lost 7 bases and J lost 4, with 17 bases in between. For the CDR3, the DNA is TGTGCCAGCACCCCGGGTACTACCGAGTACGAGCAGTACTTC. It specifies CASTPGTTEYEQYF.

There are a few counts of this clone. This chain uses TRBV7-3 with TRBJ2-2, with D uncertain. Per the germline V gene, CDR1 is SGHTA and CDR2 is FQGTGA. V shed 3 bases and J shed 3 bases, with 8 bases lying between them. This CDR3 contains 14 residues. CDR3 sequence reads: CASSLRPDTGELFF. The DNA for the CDR3 is TGTGCCAGCAGCTTGCGGCCTGACACCGGGGAGCTGTTTTTT. The variable domain in full, completed from reference TRBV7-3 and TRBJ2-2, reads GAGVSQTPSNKVTEKGKYVELRCDPISGHTALYWYRQSLGQGPEFLIYFQGTGAADDSGLPNDRFFAVRPEGSVSTLKIQRTERGDSAVYLCASSLRPDTGELFFGEGSRLTVL.

V gene TRBV19 combines with J gene TRBJ1-1, with TRBD1 as a possible D gene (5 bases). The CDR3 sequence is 14 residues long. Germline loops: CDR1 LNHDA, CDR2 SQIVND (reference sequence). V lost 5 bases to trimming and J lost 2 bases, with 12 bases between them. The CDR3 DNA follows: TGTGCCAGTAGTTATTCGGGACTCAACACTGAAGCTTTCTTT. It translates to CASSYSGLNTEAFF.

The rearrangement uses TRBV2 and TRBJ2-7; D might be TRBD1 (5 bases). V lost 4 bases and J 10 bases, leaving 14 bases between the germline ends. The germline CDR1 and CDR2 sequences are SNHLY and FYNNEI. The CDR3 covers 12 residues. In DNA, the CDR3 is TGTGCCAGCAGTGTACAGGAACCAGAACAGTACTTC. Protein product: CASSVQEPEQYF.

This rearrangement joins TRBV10-3 to TRBJ1-4; D is unresolved. The germline V gene has CDR1 ENHRY and CDR2 SYGVKD. Trimming shortened V by 5 bases and J by 8 bases, and 9 bases separated the two germline ends. CDR3 length: 12 amino acids. The chain's CDR3 is CAISQLGEKLFF. The CDR3 DNA is TGTGCCATCAGTCAACTCGGGGAAAAACTGTTTTTT.

V and J are TRBV5-1 and TRBJ1-4; weak D call: TRBD1 (5 bases). The CDR3 covers 16 residues. Germline values: CDR1 SGHRS, CDR2 YFSETQ. Trimming shortened V by 0 bases and J by 0 bases, and 9 bases separated the two germline ends. CDR3 amino acids: CASSLGQTATNEKLFF. CDR3 sequence (DNA): TGCGCCAGCAGCTTGGGACAGACCGCAACTAATGAAAAACTGTTTTTT.

Only a few counts were recorded for this clone. This sequence joins TRBV3-1 (or the pseudogene TRBV3-2) and TRBJ1-2; D is unclear. The CDR3 has 15 residues. In germline, CDR1 is LGHDT, CDR2 YNNKEL (reference sequence). V lost 4 bases to trimming and J lost 4 bases, with 16 bases between them. The CDR3 loop reads CASSRLDLPLYGYTF. CDR3 sequence (DNA): TGTGCCAGCAGCCGACTAGACCTACCCCTCTATGGCTACACCTTC.

This chain uses TRBV28 with TRBJ2-7; tentative D call: TRBD1 (6 bases). The CDR3 has 14 amino acids. The V gene's germline CDR1 is MDHEN and CDR2 SYDVKM. The germline V and J ends were trimmed by 4 bases and 2 bases, with 12 bases remaining between them. In DNA, the CDR3 is TGTGCCAGCAGTTCCACAGGGCTACCCTACGAGCAGTACTTC. It yields the protein CASSSTGLPYEQYF.

The J gene is TRBJ2-7, the V gene TRBV9; D ambiguous. Trimming stripped 4 bases from V and 3 bases from J, with 5 bases between. Germline V gene lookup returns CDR1 SGDLS and CDR2 YYNGEE. CDR3 size: 11 residues. In DNA form, the CDR3 reads TGTGCCAGCAGCTCAAACTACGAGCAGTACTTC. Translated, it gives CASSSNYEQYF.

The rearrangement joins TRBV11-3 to TRBJ1-1; D remains ambiguous. In germline, CDR1 is SGHNT, CDR2 YENEEA. The CDR3 loop spans 13 amino acids. The germline V and J ends were trimmed by 4 bases and 5 bases, with 11 bases remaining between them. The CDR3 DNA is TGTGCCAGCAGCTCCGGAGACGAAACTGAAGCTTTCTTT. As protein: CASSSGDETEAFF.

V and J are TRBV18 and TRBJ1-5, with D unclear. Germline values: CDR1 KGHSH, CDR2 LQKENI. The CDR3 loop spans 16 amino acids. Trimming took off 3 bases at V and 5 bases at J, with 17 bases between the two ends. CDR3 DNA sequence: TGTGCCAGCTCACCGAAGGCTGGAGCCGGGTATCAGCCCCAGCATTTT. As protein: CASSPKAGAGYQPQHF.

The chain is built from TRBV6-6 and TRBJ2-6, with 8 bases matching TRBD1. Per germline, CDR1 MNHNY and CDR2 SVGAGI (reference sequence). V lost 6 bases and J lost 4; bases outside the gene matches: 8. CDR3 length: 16 residues. The CDR3 nucleotides read TGTGCCAGCAGGGTTCAGGGGGCGCGCGGGGCCAACGTCCTGACTTTC. It codes for CASRVQGARGANVLTF.

The chain couples TRBV6-2 or TRBV6-3 to TRBJ2-5, with a possible D match to TRBD2 (6 bases). Trimming cost V 4 bases and J 9 bases, with 15 bases left between them. Germline lookup yields CDR1 MNHEY and CDR2 SVGEGT. The CDR3 length is 13 residues. The CDR3 reads CASSFAGSRSQYF. DNA for the CDR3: TGTGCCAGCAGTTTTGCGGGAAGTAGGTCCCAGTACTTC.

The V gene is TRBV2, the J gene TRBJ1-1; 8 bases are shared with TRBD1. CDR1 is SNHLY, CDR2 FYNNEI, per germline. V lost 7 bases, J lost 4 bases, and 8 bases stayed unmatched. The CDR3 totals 14 residues. DNA of the CDR3: TGTGCCAGCACCGGGGAACAGGGGGGCACTGAAGCTTTCTTT. Protein: CASTGEQGGTEAFF.

The chain couples TRBV9 to TRBJ2-7; D might be TRBD1 (6 bases). Trimming took 0 bases from V and 1 from J, leaving 8 bases between them. CDR1 and CDR2 (germline): SGDLS, YYNGEE. CDR3 length equals 14 residues. The CDR3 spells CASSVEQGSYEQYF. The CDR3 region has the DNA TGTGCCAGCAGCGTAGAACAGGGTTCCTACGAGCAGTACTTC.

The chain links TRBV19 to TRBJ2-6, with D tentatively TRBD1 (6 bases). With 7 bases removed from V and 4 bases from J, the gap between germline ends came to 23 bases. The CDR3 contains 18 residues. The germline V gene has CDR1 LNHDA and CDR2 SQIVND (reference sequence). CDR3 DNA sequence: TGTGCCAGTAAACCCTGGACAGCGACGGCGACAGGGGCCAACGTCCTGACTTTC. Encoded protein: CASKPWTATATGANVLTF.

This clone was observed once. The V gene is TRBV9, the J gene TRBJ2-1; the match to TRBD1 covers 7 bases. CDR1 is SGDLS and CDR2 is YYNGEE in the germline V gene. V gave up 9 bases and J gave up 9 bases; unmatched junction bases: 18. This CDR3 contains 15 residues. In DNA form, the CDR3 reads TGTGCCACCCACAGGGGAAGTTTTACAAGCGGTGAGCAGTTCTTC. It translates to CATHRGSFTSGEQFF.

The V gene is TRBV13, the J gene TRBJ1-4; no firm D call. Trimming took 2 bases from V and 5 from J, leaving 6 bases between them. This CDR3 is built from 13 residues. Germline V lookup: CDR1 PRHDT, CDR2 FYEKMQ (reference sequence). CDR3 bases: TGTGCCAGCAGCTTAACTTCGAATGAAAAACTGTTTTTT. Its translation: CASSLTSNEKLFF.

This chain connects TRBV3-1 (or the pseudogene TRBV3-2) to TRBJ2-3; D may be TRBD2 (6 bases). The germline CDR1 and CDR2 sequences are LGHDT and YNNKEL (reference sequence). This CDR3 is built from 15 residues. Trimming pared 6 bases from V and 4 bases from J, leaving 17 bases between. CDR3 loop: CASSSLVGRADTQYF. The CDR3 coding sequence is TGTGCCAGCAGTTCCCTCGTCGGGAGAGCAGATACGCAGTATTTT.